This T cell receptor beta chain was observed in a study of T cell responses to AZD1222 COVID-19 vaccine (dated by TCRdb to the early 2020s). A note on the overall study: A total of 233 trial participants underwent TCR sequencing, of whom roughly 210 received two doses of AZD1222 and some 26 received two doses of the MenACWY control vaccine. Trial participants were enrolled by age into 18-55, 56-69 and 70-plus year subgroups, with roughly 160, 29 and 62 TCR-sequenced participants respectively. The paper as a whole reports these results and caveats: Reportedly, close to half of the unique spike-specific TCRs recognized epitopes lying outside the regions that are mutated in the B.1.351 and B.1.1.7 variants. Participants were mostly white British and included more females than males, and it was suggested by the authors that clonal diversity may have been underestimated. In the small 56-69-year group, the increase in depth fell short of significance, most likely because of low power. A significant rise in spike-specific TCR breadth and depth was observed after two AZD1222 doses relative to day 0 and relative to MenACWY recipients. Only a handful of AZD1222 recipients were SARS-CoV-2 seropositive at baseline, limiting conclusions about previously exposed vaccinees. Because no day 14 peak-response samples were available, repertoires were characterized only after the peak T cell response. CD4 TCRs associated with the vaccine covered the entire spike protein, and the dominant responses were in regions 160-218 and 743-854.

Including the terminal cysteine and phenylalanine, the CDR3 comprises 16 residues. Only the CDR3 part of the read is kept: 48 bases, read in frame from the first base. Reading the germline V gene gives CDR1 MRHNA and CDR2 SNTAGT. Unmatched junction bases come to 11, with V trimmed by 4 bases and J by 4 bases. In the case of this clone: What antigen it recognizes has not been identified. No clone much larger than this one lies a single base away; base qualities are absent.

The sample's time point label, in plain terms: about 28 days (+/-7) after the second vaccine dose. AZD1222 recipients given second doses at about 4 weeks or at about 12 weeks were pooled, since spike-specific TCR depth and breadth were not found to differ between the two schedules. Samples from vaccinated people were obtained from the UK trials COV001 and COV002, which included a single-blind randomized controlled phase 2/3 trial of AZD1222 (ChAdOx1 nCoV-19) in healthy adults. Trial participant PBMC samples were collected at day 0 and day 28 after the second dose for TCRbeta chain sequencing. The CDR3 regions of human TCRbeta chains were analyzed by immunosequencing. As for how the authors treated the data: TCRs in the repertoires were compared against a reference library of SARS-CoV-2-specific TCRs that had been generated with the MIRA antigen-specificity platform. Breadth was defined as the fraction of unique TCRs that were SARS-CoV-2-associated. Depth was defined as the fraction of total T cells that were SARS-CoV-2-associated. Using the MIRA data, each spike-specific TCR was mapped to the spike region that the TCR reacts to and placed in a CD4 or CD8 class. Log10-transformed breadth and depth values were compared by one-way ANOVA with Sidak's multiple comparisons tests. This immuneACCESS table, as held by TCRdb, lists in-frame sequences with V and J called but not all clones. Of the missing ones, under half trace to an unresolved V gene in checked studies; the others have no known cause. V, J and clone size are those of that table, while D and trimming were read from the DNA. The sample has some 79,000 clones on record, over 70% of them singletons. Around 45% of the sample comes from the top ten.

Rearrangement joined TRBV6-4 to TRBJ1-2, with 8 bases aligning to TRBD1. This specimen was peripheral blood, taken 28 days after the second AZD1222 dose. This TCR was recovered from an adult who received the AZD1222 COVID-19 vaccine. The CDR3 region: CASSAATGGSVYGYTF. The sequence in DNA is TGTGCCAGCAGTGCCGCAACAGGGGGATCTGTCTATGGCTACACCTTC.